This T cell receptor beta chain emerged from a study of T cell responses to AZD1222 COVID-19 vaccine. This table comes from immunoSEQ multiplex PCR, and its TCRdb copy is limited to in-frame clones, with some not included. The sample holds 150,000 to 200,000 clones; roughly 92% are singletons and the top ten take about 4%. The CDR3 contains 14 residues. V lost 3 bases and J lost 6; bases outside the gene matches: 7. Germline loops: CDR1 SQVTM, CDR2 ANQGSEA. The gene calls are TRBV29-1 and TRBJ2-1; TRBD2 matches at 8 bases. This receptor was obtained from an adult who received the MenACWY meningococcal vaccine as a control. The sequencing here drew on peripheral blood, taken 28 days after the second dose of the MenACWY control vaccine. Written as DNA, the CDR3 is TGCAGCGTTGACCGGGCGGGAGGATCCAATGAGCAGTTCTTC. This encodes CSVDRAGGSNEQFF.